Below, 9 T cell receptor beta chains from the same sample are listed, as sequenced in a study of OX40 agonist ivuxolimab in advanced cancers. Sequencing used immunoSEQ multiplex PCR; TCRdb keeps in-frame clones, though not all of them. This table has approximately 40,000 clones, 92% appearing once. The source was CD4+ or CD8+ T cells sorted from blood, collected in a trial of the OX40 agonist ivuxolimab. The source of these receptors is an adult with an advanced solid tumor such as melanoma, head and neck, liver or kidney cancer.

CDR3 sequence: CASSSVRTMENGHTGELFF. For the CDR3, the DNA is TGTGCCAGCAGCTCGGTAAGGACAATGGAGAATGGGCACACCGGGGAGCTGTTTTTT. The V gene is TRBV13, the J gene TRBJ2-2; TRBD1 is a possible D gene (5 bases). Between the trimmed V and J ends, which lost 4 bases and 3 bases, there was a span of 24 bases. This CDR3 spans 19 amino acids. Germline CDR1 PRHDT, CDR2 FYEKMQ (reference sequence).

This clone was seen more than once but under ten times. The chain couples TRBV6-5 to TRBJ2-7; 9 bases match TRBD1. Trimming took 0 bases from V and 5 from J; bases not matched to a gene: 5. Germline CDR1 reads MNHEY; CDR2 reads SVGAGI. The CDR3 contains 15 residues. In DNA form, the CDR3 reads TGTGCCAGCAGTTACTCCGGGACAGGGATCAACGAGCAGTACTTC. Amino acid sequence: CASSYSGTGINEQYF.

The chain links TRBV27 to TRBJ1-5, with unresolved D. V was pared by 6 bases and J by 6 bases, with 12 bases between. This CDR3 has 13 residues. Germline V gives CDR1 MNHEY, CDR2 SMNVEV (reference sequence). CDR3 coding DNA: TGTGCCAGCAGGGCAGCCCTTGGTCAGCCCCAGCATTTT. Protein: CASRAALGQPQHF.

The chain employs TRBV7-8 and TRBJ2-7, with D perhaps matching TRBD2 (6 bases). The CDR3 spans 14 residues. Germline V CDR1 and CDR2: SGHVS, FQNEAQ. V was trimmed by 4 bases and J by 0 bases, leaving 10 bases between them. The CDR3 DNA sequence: TGTGCCAGCAGCTCAATAGCGGCCTCCTACGAGCAGTACTTC. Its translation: CASSSIAASYEQYF.

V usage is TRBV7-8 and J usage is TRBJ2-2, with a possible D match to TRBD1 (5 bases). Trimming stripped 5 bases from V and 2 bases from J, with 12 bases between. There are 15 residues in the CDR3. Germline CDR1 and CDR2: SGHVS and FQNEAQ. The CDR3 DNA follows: TGTGCCAGCAGCCAAAGACAGCTTAACACCGGGGAGCTGTTTTTT. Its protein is CASSQRQLNTGELFF. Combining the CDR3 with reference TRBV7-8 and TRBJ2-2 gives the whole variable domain GAGVSQSPRYKVAKRGQDVALRCDPISGHVSLFWYQQALGQGPEFLTYFQNEAQLDKSGLPSDRFFAERPEGSVSTLKIQRTQQEDSAVYLCASSQRQLNTGELFFGEGSRLTVL.

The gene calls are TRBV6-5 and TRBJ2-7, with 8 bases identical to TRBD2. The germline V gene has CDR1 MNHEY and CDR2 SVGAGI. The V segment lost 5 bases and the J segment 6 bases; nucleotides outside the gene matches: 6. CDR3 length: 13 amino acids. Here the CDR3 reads CASSPSGRGEQYF. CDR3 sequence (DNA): TGTGCCAGCAGTCCGAGCGGGAGAGGCGAGCAGTACTTC.

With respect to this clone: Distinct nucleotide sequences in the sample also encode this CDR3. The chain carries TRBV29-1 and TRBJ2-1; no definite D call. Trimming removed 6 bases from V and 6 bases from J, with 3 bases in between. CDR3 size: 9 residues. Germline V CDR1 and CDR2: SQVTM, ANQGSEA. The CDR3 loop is CSVSNEQFF. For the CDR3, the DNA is TGCAGCGTCAGCAATGAGCAGTTCTTC.

The DNA of the CDR3 is TGTGCCAGTACGACAGGGATGTACGAGCAGTACTTC. Amino acids: CASTTGMYEQYF. The chain joins TRBV28 to TRBJ2-7, with 7 bases matching TRBD1. The J segment lost 4 bases and the V segment lost 9 bases, leaving 6 bases of the junction unmatched. The germline CDR1 and CDR2 sequences are MDHEN and SYDVKM. This CDR3 comprises 12 residues.

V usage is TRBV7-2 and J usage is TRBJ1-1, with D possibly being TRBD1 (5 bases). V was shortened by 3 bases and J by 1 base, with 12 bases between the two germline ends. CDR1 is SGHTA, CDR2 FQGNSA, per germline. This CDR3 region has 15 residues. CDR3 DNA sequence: TGTGCCAGCAGCTTCTCTTATGGACAGAACACTGAAGCTTTCTTT. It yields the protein CASSFSYGQNTEAFF.